This TCR beta chain was sequenced in a study of radiation and T cells in renal cell carcinoma. This CDR3 is 13 amino acids long. In germline, CDR1 is SGHRS, CDR2 YFSETQ. After removal of 4 bases from V and 3 bases from J, the junction contained 4 bases not matched to a gene. Sequencing was performed with immunoSEQ multiplex PCR; in TCRdb, only in-frame clones are kept and a portion is missing. The sample has some 14,000 clones, about 56% seen once. Treatment: treatment-naive control, cytoreductive nephrectomy. The patient's renal cell carcinoma had clear cell pathology. The chain joins TRBV5-1 to TRBJ2-7; 7 bases map to TRBD1. The TCR comes from a man aged 50-60 years with renal cell carcinoma. Sequenced material: tumor tissue, taken from a patient whose treatment was nephrectomy without radiotherapy. The CDR3: CASSRDSFYEQYF. CDR3 coding DNA: TGCGCCAGCAGCCGGGACAGCTTCTACGAGCAGTACTTC.